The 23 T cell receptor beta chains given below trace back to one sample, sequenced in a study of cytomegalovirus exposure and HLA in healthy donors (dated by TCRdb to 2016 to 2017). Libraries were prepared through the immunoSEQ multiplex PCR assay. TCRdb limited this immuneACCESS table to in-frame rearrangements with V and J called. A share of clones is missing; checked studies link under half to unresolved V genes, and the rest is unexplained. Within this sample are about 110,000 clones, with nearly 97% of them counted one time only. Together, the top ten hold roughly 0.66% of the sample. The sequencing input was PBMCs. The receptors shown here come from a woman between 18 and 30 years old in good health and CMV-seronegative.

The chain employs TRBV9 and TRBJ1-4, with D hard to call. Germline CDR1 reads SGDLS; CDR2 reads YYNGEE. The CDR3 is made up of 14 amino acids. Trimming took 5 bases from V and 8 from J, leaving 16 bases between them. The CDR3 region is CASRLDSAREKLFF. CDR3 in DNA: TGTGCCAGCAGGCTCGACTCGGCGAGGGAAAAACTGTTTTTT.

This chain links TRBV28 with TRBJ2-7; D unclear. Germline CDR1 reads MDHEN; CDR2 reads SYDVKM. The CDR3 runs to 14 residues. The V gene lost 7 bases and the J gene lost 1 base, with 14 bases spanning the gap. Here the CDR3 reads CASNGVAESYEQYF. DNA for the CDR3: TGTGCCAGCAACGGTGTGGCGGAATCCTACGAGCAGTACTTC. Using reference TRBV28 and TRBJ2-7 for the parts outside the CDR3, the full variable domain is DVKVTQSSRYLVKRTGEKVFLECVQDMDHENMFWYRQDPGLGLRLIYFSYDVKMKEKGDIPEGYSVSREKKERFSLILESASTNQTSMYLCASNGVAESYEQYFGPGTRLTVT.

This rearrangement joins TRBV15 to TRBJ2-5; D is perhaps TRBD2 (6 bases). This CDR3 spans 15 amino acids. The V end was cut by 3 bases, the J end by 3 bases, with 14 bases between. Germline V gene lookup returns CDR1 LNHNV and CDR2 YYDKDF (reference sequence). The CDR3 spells CATSRIADIKETQYF. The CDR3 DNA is TGTGCCACCAGCAGGATAGCGGATATAAAAGAGACCCAGTACTTC.

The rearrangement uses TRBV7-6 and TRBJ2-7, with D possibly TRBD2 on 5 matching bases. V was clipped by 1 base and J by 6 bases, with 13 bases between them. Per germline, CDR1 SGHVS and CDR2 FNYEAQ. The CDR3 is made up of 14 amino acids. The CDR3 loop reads CASSLDRGLGEQYF. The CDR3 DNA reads TGTGCCAGCAGCTTAGACCGAGGACTGGGCGAGCAGTACTTC.

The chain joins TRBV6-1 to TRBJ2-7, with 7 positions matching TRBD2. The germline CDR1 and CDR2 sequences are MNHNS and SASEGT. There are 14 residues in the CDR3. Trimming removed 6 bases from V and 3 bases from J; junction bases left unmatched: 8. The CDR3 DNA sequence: TGTGCCAGCAGCCCTCGGCCGGGGGGCTACGAGCAGTACTTC. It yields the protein CASSPRPGGYEQYF.

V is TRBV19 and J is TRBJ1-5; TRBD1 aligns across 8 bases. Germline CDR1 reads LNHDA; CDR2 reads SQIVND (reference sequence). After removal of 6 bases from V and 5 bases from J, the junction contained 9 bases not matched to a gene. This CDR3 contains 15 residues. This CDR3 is CASRERTGSDQPQHF. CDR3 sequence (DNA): TGTGCCAGTAGGGAGCGGACAGGGAGCGATCAGCCCCAGCATTTT.

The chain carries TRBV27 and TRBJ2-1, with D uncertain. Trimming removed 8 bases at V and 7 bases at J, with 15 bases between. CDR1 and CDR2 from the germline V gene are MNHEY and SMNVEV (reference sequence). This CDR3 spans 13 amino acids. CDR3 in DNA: TGTGCCAGCCCCAAAGCGTCGAGGAATGAGCAGTTCTTC. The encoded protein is CASPKASRNEQFF.

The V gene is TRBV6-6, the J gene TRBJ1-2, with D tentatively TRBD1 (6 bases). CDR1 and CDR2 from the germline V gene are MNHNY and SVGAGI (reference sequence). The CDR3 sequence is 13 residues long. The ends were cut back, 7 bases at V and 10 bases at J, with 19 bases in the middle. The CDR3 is CASNSWGPGPYTF. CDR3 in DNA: TGTGCCAGCAATTCGTGGGGGCCAGGTCCCTACACCTTC.

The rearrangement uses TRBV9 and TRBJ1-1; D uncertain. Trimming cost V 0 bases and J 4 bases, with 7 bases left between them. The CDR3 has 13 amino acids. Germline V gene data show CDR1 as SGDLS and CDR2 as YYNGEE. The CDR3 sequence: CASSVGAGTEAFF. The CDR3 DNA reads TGTGCCAGCAGCGTAGGGGCCGGCACTGAAGCTTTCTTT.

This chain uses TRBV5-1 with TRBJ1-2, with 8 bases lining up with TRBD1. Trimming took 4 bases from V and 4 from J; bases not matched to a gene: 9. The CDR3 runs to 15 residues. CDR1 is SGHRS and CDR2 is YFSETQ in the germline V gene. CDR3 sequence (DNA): TGCGCCAGCAGCCCGAACGAGGACAGGGCCTATGGCTACACCTTC. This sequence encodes CASSPNEDRAYGYTF.

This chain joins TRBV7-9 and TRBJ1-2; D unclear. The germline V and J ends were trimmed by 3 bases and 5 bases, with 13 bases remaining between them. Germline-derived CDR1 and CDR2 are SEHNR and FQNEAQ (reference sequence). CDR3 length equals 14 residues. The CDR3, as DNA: TGTGCCAGCAGCTTCAGTCAGACTACTTATGGCTACACCTTC. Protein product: CASSFSQTTYGYTF.

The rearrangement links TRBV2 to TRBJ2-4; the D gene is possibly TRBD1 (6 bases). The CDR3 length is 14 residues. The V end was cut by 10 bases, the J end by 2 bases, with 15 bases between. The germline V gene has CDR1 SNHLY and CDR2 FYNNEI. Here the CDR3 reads CATWQGLTKNIQYF. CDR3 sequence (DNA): TGTGCCACTTGGCAGGGGCTTACCAAAAACATTCAGTACTTC.

CDR3 nucleotides: TGTGCCAGCAGCTTAACGGGGGCCTCCGAGCAGTACTTC. This translates into CASSLTGASEQYF. The rearrangement uses TRBV7-3 and TRBJ2-7; TRBD1 is a possible D gene (6 bases). The CDR3 has 13 amino acids. Germline V CDR1 and CDR2: SGHTA, FQGTGA. V lost 0 bases to trimming and J lost 6 bases, with 9 bases between them.

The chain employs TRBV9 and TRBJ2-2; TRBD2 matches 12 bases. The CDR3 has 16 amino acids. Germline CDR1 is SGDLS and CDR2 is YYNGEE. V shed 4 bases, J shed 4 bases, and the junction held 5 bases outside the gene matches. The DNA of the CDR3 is TGTGCCAGCAGCAGCGGACTAGCGGGGATCACCGGGGAGCTGTTTTTT. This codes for CASSSGLAGITGELFF. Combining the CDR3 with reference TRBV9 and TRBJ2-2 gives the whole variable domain DSGVTQTPKHLITATGQRVTLRCSPRSGDLSVYWYQQSLDQGLQFLIQYYNGEERAKGNILERFSAQQFPDLHSELNLSSLELGDSALYFCASSSGLAGITGELFFGEGSRLTVL.

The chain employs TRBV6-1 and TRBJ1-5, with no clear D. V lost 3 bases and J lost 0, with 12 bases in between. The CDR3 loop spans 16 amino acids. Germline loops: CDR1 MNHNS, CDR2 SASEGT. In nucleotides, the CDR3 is TGTGCCAGCAGTGATCCGATCCTATATAGCAATCAGCCCCAGCATTTT. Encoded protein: CASSDPILYSNQPQHF.

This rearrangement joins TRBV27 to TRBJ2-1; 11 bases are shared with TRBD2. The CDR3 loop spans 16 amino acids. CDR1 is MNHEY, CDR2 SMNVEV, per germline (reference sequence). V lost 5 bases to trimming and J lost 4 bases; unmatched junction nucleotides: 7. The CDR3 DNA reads TGTGCCAGCAGTGCCCTAGCGGGGGGCAATTACAATGAGCAGTTCTTC. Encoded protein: CASSALAGGNYNEQFF.

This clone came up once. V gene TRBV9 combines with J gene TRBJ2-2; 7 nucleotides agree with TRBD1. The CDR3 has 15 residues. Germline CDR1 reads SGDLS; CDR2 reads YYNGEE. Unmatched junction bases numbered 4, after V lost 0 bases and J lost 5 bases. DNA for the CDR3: TGTGCCAGCAGCGTAGATGGGACAGCGACCGGGGAGCTGTTTTTT. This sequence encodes CASSVDGTATGELFF.

The CDR3 loop reads CASSLLAVKSPKQRYF. The CDR3 DNA sequence: TGTGCCAGCAGTTTATTGGCGGTAAAAAGCCCCAAGCAGCGGTACTTC. The chain recombines TRBV27 with TRBJ2-7; D is uncertain. Germline V gives CDR1 MNHEY, CDR2 SMNVEV (reference sequence). The CDR3 is 16 amino acids. Trimming stripped 1 base from V and 12 bases from J, with 25 bases between.

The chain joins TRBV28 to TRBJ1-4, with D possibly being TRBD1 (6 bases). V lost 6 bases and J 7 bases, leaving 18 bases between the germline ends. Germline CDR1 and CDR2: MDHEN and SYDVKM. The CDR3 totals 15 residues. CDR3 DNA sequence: TGTGCCAGCAGATCGTTTACAGGGACCGGTGAAAAACTGTTTTTT. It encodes CASRSFTGTGEKLFF.

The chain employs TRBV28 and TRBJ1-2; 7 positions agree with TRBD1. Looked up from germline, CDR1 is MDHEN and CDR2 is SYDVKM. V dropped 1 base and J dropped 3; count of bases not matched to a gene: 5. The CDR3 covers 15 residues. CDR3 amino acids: CASSLSTTGYYGYTF. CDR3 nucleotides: TGTGCCAGCAGTTTATCAACGACAGGGTACTATGGCTACACCTTC.

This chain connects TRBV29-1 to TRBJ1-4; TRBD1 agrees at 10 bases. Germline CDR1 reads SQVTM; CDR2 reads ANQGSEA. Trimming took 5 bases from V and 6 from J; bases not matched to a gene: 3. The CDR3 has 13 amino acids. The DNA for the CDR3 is TGCAGCGTTTCTGGACAGGGGGATGAAAAACTGTTTTTT. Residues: CSVSGQGDEKLFF.

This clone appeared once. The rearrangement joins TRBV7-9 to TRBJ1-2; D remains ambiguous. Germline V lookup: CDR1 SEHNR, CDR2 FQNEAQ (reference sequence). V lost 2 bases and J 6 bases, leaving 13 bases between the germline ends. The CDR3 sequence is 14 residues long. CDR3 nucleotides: TGTGCCAGCAGCTTATTGCAGTCCCGAAATGGCTACACCTTC. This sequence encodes CASSLLQSRNGYTF.

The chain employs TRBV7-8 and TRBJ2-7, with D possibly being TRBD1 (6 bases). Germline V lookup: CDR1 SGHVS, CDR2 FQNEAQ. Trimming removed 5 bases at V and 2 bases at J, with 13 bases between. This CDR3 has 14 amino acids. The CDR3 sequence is CASSGSTGPYEQYF. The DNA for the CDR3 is TGTGCCAGCAGCGGTTCGACAGGCCCCTACGAGCAGTACTTC.